This passage covers 22 T cell receptor beta chains from one sample sequenced in a study of early T cells in non-severe SARS-CoV-2 infection. TCRdb redid the calling of the 5' RACE reads with MiXCR, one entry per CDR3 protein. The sample lists around 70,000 distinct CDR3 sequences, around 8.7% occurring once. Sequencing input: whole blood. Receptor source: an adult who was a healthcare worker with PCR-confirmed SARS-CoV-2 infection or an uninfected control (not recorded which).

A few counts support this clonotype. The chain joins TRBV18 to TRBJ2-3; tentatively, D is TRBD2 (6 bases). CDR1 is KGHSH, CDR2 LQKENI, per germline. The CDR3 covers 16 residues. The V and J ends lost 5 bases and 2 bases respectively, with 17 bases between them. CDR3 DNA sequence: TGTGCCAGCTCAGCCGCTCAAGCGGACTACACAGATACGCAGTATTTT. Amino acid sequence: CASSAAQADYTDTQYF.

The rearrangement links TRBV7-3 to TRBJ1-1; 11 bases map to TRBD1. V lost 4 bases to trimming and J lost 9 bases; unmatched junction nucleotides: 4. Germline CDR1 SGHTA, CDR2 FQGTGA. The CDR3 extends over 13 amino acids. CDR3 amino acids: CASSSGQGGQAFF. For the CDR3, the DNA is TGTGCCAGCAGCTCGGGACAGGGGGGACAAGCTTTCTTT. Full variable domain (remainder filled in from reference TRBV7-3 and TRBJ1-1): GAGVSQTPSNKVTEKGKYVELRCDPISGHTALYWYRQSLGQGPEFLIYFQGTGAADDSGLPNDRFFAVRPEGSVSTLKIQRTERGDSAVYLCASSSGQGGQAFFGQGTRLTVV.

The chain links TRBV9 to TRBJ2-1; TRBD1 matches 12 bases. Germline CDR1 is SGDLS and CDR2 is YYNGEE. There are 14 residues in the CDR3. V trimming: 3 bases; J trimming: 7 bases; junction bases outside the gene matches: 2. CDR3 sequence reads: CASSAGQGANEQFF. In DNA, the CDR3 is TGTGCCAGCAGCGCGGGACAGGGGGCAAATGAGCAGTTCTTC.

The gene calls are TRBV12-3 or TRBV12-4 and TRBJ1-3; D is undetermined. The CDR3 covers 18 residues. V shed 2 bases and J shed 1 base, with 18 bases lying between them. CDR3 amino acids: CASSLFPLLGRSGNTIYF. CDR3 sequence (DNA): TGTGCCAGCAGTTTATTCCCTCTACTCGGGAGATCTGGAAACACCATATATTTT.

Only one count was recorded for this clonotype. This rearrangement joins TRBV6-2 or TRBV6-3 to TRBJ1-4; D uncertain. This CDR3 comprises 11 residues. V was pared by 6 bases and J by 8 bases, with 7 bases between. In germline, CDR1 is MNHEY, CDR2 SVGEGT. DNA for the CDR3: TGTGCCAGCAGCGTACGGGAAAAACTGTTTTTT. Amino acids: CASSVREKLFF.

This clonotype was picked up many times. The chain carries TRBV27 and TRBJ1-5; D is ambiguous. Germline V lookup: CDR1 MNHEY, CDR2 SMNVEV (reference sequence). The CDR3 extends over 12 amino acids. V lost 6 bases and J lost 9, with 12 bases in between. The CDR3 bases are TGTGCCAGCAGCCACGCCGGAGGGCCCCAGCATTTT. It yields the protein CASSHAGGPQHF.

This clonotype has more than one count but fewer than ten. This sequence joins TRBV5-1 and TRBJ2-3; D tentatively fits TRBD1 or TRBD2 (5 bases each). Germline V gene data show CDR1 as SGHRS and CDR2 as YFSETQ. Between the trimmed V and J ends, which lost 5 bases and 0 bases, there was a span of 16 bases. The CDR3 runs 16 residues. The CDR3 is CASSPRNRDSTDTQYF. In nucleotides, the CDR3 is TGCGCCAGCAGTCCCCGGAATCGGGACAGCACAGATACGCAGTATTTT.

V gene TRBV3-1 combines with J gene TRBJ2-5; D possibly corresponds to TRBD1 (5 bases). CDR1 and CDR2 (germline): LGHDT, YNNKEL (reference sequence). The CDR3 is 14 amino acids. Between the trimmed V and J ends, which lost 0 bases and 3 bases, there was a span of 8 bases. This CDR3 reads CASSQDEQEETQYF. CDR3 coding DNA: TGTGCCAGCAGCCAAGATGAACAGGAAGAGACCCAGTACTTC.

This clonotype was recorded at least ten times. The V call is TRBV7-2, the J call TRBJ2-7; possibly TRBD1 for D (6 bases). Germline-derived CDR1 and CDR2 are SGHTA and FQGNSA. This CDR3 spans 14 amino acids. V lost 0 bases to trimming and J lost 2 bases, with 8 bases between them. The CDR3 sequence is CASSLAQGPYEQYF. The CDR3, as DNA: TGTGCCAGCAGCTTAGCACAGGGTCCCTACGAGCAGTACTTC.

This chain uses TRBV27 with TRBJ1-5, with D possibly being TRBD1 (5 bases). Germline-derived CDR1 and CDR2 are MNHEY and SMNVEV (reference sequence). The CDR3 is 15 residues long. Trimming removed 2 bases at V and 4 bases at J, with 12 bases between. The CDR3 spells CASSLQGGENQPQHF. The CDR3 DNA follows: TGTGCCAGCAGTTTACAGGGTGGGGAAAATCAGCCCCAGCATTTT.

The J gene is TRBJ2-1, the V gene TRBV19; 8 bases agree with TRBD2. The CDR3 contains 17 residues. Germline loops: CDR1 LNHDA, CDR2 SQIVND (reference sequence). V was pared by 5 bases and J by 2 bases, with 11 bases of the junction left unmatched. CDR3 in DNA: TGTGCCAGTAGTTCACAACCCACTAGCGGCCCCTACAATGAGCAGTTCTTC. This gives the protein CASSSQPTSGPYNEQFF.

This clonotype was counted a few times. This chain connects TRBV18 to TRBJ2-7, with D possibly matching TRBD1 (6 bases). The CDR3 loop spans 14 amino acids. V was pared by 5 bases and J by 7 bases, with 18 bases between. Germline loops: CDR1 KGHSH, CDR2 LQKENI. The CDR3 sequence: CASSRQAVVGEQYF. DNA for the CDR3: TGTGCCAGCTCAAGACAGGCAGTCGTCGGGGAGCAGTACTTC.

CDR3 residues: CSAINVGRNTGELFF. CDR3 sequence (DNA): TGCAGTGCTATTAACGTTGGGCGGAACACCGGGGAGCTGTTTTTT. This chain joins TRBV20-1 and TRBJ2-2; D uncertain. Germline CDR1 is DFQATT and CDR2 is SNEGSKA (reference sequence). V dropped 4 bases and J dropped 1 base, with 13 bases sitting between them. The CDR3 loop spans 15 amino acids.

In this sample, this clonotype turned up a few times. The gene calls are TRBV12-3 or TRBV12-4 and TRBJ2-3, with 7 bases identical to TRBD2. The CDR3 consists of 16 residues. The ends lost 6 bases at V and 7 bases at J; junction bases unmatched: 16. The CDR3 loop reads CASSPNSAGRIHTQYF. CDR3 nucleotides: TGTGCCAGCAGCCCCAACTCAGCGGGACGGATTCATACGCAGTATTTT.

This clonotype has just a few counts. The chain carries TRBV20-1 and TRBJ2-3; D perhaps matches TRBD2 (6 bases). Per the germline V gene, CDR1 is DFQATT and CDR2 is SNEGSKA (reference sequence). The CDR3 extends over 13 amino acids. With 3 bases removed from V and 14 bases from J, the gap between germline ends came to 21 bases. Written as DNA, the CDR3 is TGCAGTGCTAGGGCTTCCGGGGCGGGAAATTGGTATTTT. It is translated as CSARASGAGNWYF.

This clonotype occurred many times. The genes are TRBV7-2 and TRBJ2-7, with no clear D. The V end lost 5 bases, the J end lost 7 bases, and 15 bases lay between the germline ends. Germline V gives CDR1 SGHTA, CDR2 FQGNSA. The CDR3 spans 13 residues. As DNA, the CDR3 is TGTGCCAGCAGCCCCCTCGCGTTGGGTGAGCAGTACTTC. Its protein product is CASSPLALGEQYF.

This clonotype was observed many times. V is TRBV29-1 and J is TRBJ2-7; D may correspond to TRBD1 or TRBD2 (5 bases each). CDR1 is SQVTM and CDR2 is ANQGSEA in the germline V gene. Trimming left V 7 bases short and J 7 bases short, with 23 bases between. The CDR3 is made up of 14 amino acids. CDR3 residues: CSGGAASSVGEQYF. CDR3 nucleotides: TGCAGCGGAGGGGCAGCCTCATCTGTGGGGGAGCAGTACTTC.

A few counts support this clonotype. The genes are TRBV24-1 and TRBJ2-7; D is possibly TRBD2 (6 bases). V lost 4 bases and J lost 0, with 9 bases in between. This CDR3 contains 14 residues. The germline V gene has CDR1 KGHDR and CDR2 SFDVKD. The CDR3 region is CATSEGSGSYEQYF. DNA of the CDR3: TGTGCCACCAGTGAGGGTAGCGGCTCCTACGAGCAGTACTTC.

This clonotype was recorded at least ten times. The CDR3 reads CASSPQGREQYF. The CDR3 DNA follows: TGTGCCAGCAGTCCACAGGGGCGGGAGCAGTACTTC. The chain has TRBV7-9 and TRBJ2-7; 7 nucleotides align to TRBD1. The V gene end was trimmed by 6 bases and the J gene end by 7 bases; junction bases not matched to a gene: 6. Germline V gene sequence: CDR1 SEHNR, CDR2 FQNEAQ (reference sequence). The CDR3 has 12 residues.

This chain connects TRBV25-1 to TRBJ2-1; D is perhaps TRBD1 or TRBD2 (5 bases each). V lost 0 bases, J lost 8 bases, and 17 bases lay in between. Germline loops: CDR1 MGHDK, CDR2 SYGVNS. There are 16 residues in the CDR3. CDR3 sequence (DNA): TGTGCCAGCAGTGAATATGGGGGACCGATCGGGGATGAGCAGTTCTTC. Its translation: CASSEYGGPIGDEQFF.

The gene calls are TRBV20-1 and TRBJ2-1, with D hard to call. In germline, CDR1 is DFQATT, CDR2 SNEGSKA (reference sequence). Trimming stripped 4 bases from V and 11 bases from J, with 12 bases between. The length of the CDR3 is 11 residues. CDR3 region: CSATRKEKQFF. The CDR3 DNA reads as TGCAGTGCTACCCGGAAAGAAAAGCAGTTCTTC.

This clonotype was seen repeatedly, ten times or more. The chain carries TRBV10-2 and TRBJ2-1; the match to TRBD1 covers 7 bases. The CDR3 runs to 13 residues. The junction had 6 bases not matched to a gene; V was cut back by 7 bases and J by 6 bases. In germline, CDR1 is WSHSY, CDR2 SAAADI. CDR3 residues: CASKETGVNEQFF. CDR3 nucleotide sequence: TGCGCCAGCAAAGAAACAGGGGTCAATGAGCAGTTCTTC.